The 12 T cell receptor beta chains presented below share a single source sample, sequenced in a study of Ad26.COV2.S vaccination and SARS-CoV-2 variants. Treatment specified: around 19 received Ad26.COV2.S at low or high dose, single or two shots; about 5 received placebo; per-sample allocation not given. Vaccine and placebo recipients were sampled on day 63 after the first injection. Using immunoSEQ multiplex PCR, the repertoire was profiled, and TCRdb retains in-frame clones only, with some absent. This sample has around 450,000 clones, with roughly 87% found just once. The sample was peripheral blood, taken in a trial of Ad26.COV2.S vaccine versus placebo. All receptors come from a person between 18 and 65 years old who received the Ad26.COV2.S COVID-19 vaccine or a placebo.

The rearrangement uses TRBV6-5 and TRBJ2-7; possibly TRBD1 or TRBD2 for D (5 bases each). Per germline, CDR1 MNHEY and CDR2 SVGAGI. Trimming stripped 5 bases from V and 6 bases from J, with 8 bases between. The length of the CDR3 is 11 residues. The CDR3 sequence is CASSRDGEQYF. DNA for the CDR3: TGTGCCAGCAGTCGGGACGGCGAGCAGTACTTC.

The V gene is TRBV3-1 (or the pseudogene TRBV3-2), the J gene TRBJ2-3, with TRBD2 identical over 8 bases. In germline, CDR1 is LGHDT, CDR2 YNNKEL (reference sequence). The CDR3 is 18 residues long. V lost 2 bases to trimming and J lost 0 bases; unmatched junction nucleotides: 10. CDR3 region: CASSQTLASGPSTDTQYF. CDR3 in DNA: TGTGCCAGCAGCCAAACGCTGGCTAGCGGGCCTAGCACAGATACGCAGTATTTT.

The chain couples TRBV28 to TRBJ1-5; possible D gene TRBD1, 5 bases. This CDR3 spans 14 amino acids. V gave up 2 bases and J gave up 3 bases, with 8 bases separating them. CDR1 and CDR2 from the germline V gene are MDHEN and SYDVKM. The CDR3 protein is CASSLRQNNQPQHF. In DNA, the CDR3 is TGTGCCAGCAGTTTAAGACAGAACAATCAGCCCCAGCATTTT.

As DNA, the CDR3 is TGTGCCAGCAGCGTAGGCGGGGCTAGTCAGCCCCAGCATTTT. This gives the protein CASSVGGASQPQHF. The V gene is TRBV9, the J gene TRBJ1-5, with a weak D call TRBD1 (5 bases). This CDR3 spans 14 amino acids. Germline CDR1 SGDLS, CDR2 YYNGEE. The V end was cut by 0 bases, the J end by 6 bases, with 10 bases between. The complete variable domain, with remaining parts taken from reference TRBV9 and TRBJ1-5, reads DSGVTQTPKHLITATGQRVTLRCSPRSGDLSVYWYQQSLDQGLQFLIQYYNGEERAKGNILERFSAQQFPDLHSELNLSSLELGDSALYFCASSVGGASQPQHFGDGTRLSIL.

This chain connects TRBV27 to TRBJ1-1; D uncertain. Trimming removed 0 bases at V and 8 bases at J, with 10 bases between. In germline, CDR1 is MNHEY, CDR2 SMNVEV (reference sequence). The length of the CDR3 is 13 residues. The DNA of the CDR3 is TGTGCCAGCAGTTTATCGCGGGGTGGGGAAGCTTTCTTT. It translates to CASSLSRGGEAFF.

The V call is TRBV27, the J call TRBJ2-3; 14 bases agree with TRBD2. With 5 bases clipped from V and 5 bases from J, the junction kept 12 bases outside the gene matches. This CDR3 spans 18 amino acids. Germline assignment: CDR1 MNHEY and CDR2 SMNVEV (reference sequence). In DNA form, the CDR3 reads TGTGCCAGCAGTCCAATAAACGGACTAGCGGGAGGAAAAGATACGCAGTATTTT. It is translated as CASSPINGLAGGKDTQYF.

This clone was counted once. The chain has TRBV5-6 and TRBJ2-7; tentative D call: TRBD1 (5 bases). Germline-derived CDR1 and CDR2 are SGHDT and YYEEEE. The ends were cut back, 0 bases at V and 1 base at J, with 8 bases in the middle. The CDR3 is 14 residues long. The CDR3 is CASSLDRLSYEQYF. In DNA form, the CDR3 reads TGTGCCAGCAGCTTGGACAGGCTGTCCTACGAGCAGTACTTC.

The V and J genes are TRBV18 and TRBJ1-1; D unclear. This CDR3 is 16 amino acids long. V was trimmed by 2 bases and J by 1 base, leaving 14 bases between them. Germline V gene sequence: CDR1 KGHSH, CDR2 LQKENI. The CDR3 DNA reads as TGTGCCAGCTCACCAGACCTTGTGGACTGGAACACTGAAGCTTTCTTT. This codes for CASSPDLVDWNTEAFF.

J is TRBJ2-3 and V is TRBV11-2; 10 bases fit TRBD2. In germline, CDR1 is SGHAT, CDR2 FQNNGV. With 5 bases clipped from V and 3 bases from J, the junction kept 5 bases outside the gene matches. The CDR3 has 15 amino acids. The CDR3 spells CASSLRGLATDTQYF. DNA for the CDR3: TGTGCCAGCAGCCTGCGGGGACTAGCGACAGATACGCAGTATTTT.

The chain employs TRBV7-9 and TRBJ2-1, with 12 nucleotides matching TRBD2. This CDR3 is 15 amino acids long. V shed 5 bases, J shed 6 bases, and the junction held 5 bases outside the gene matches. The germline V gene has CDR1 SEHNR and CDR2 FQNEAQ (reference sequence). The CDR3 DNA reads as TGTGCCAGCAGCCCCCCTAGCGGGAGGGCCAATGAGCAGTTCTTC. It translates to CASSPPSGRANEQFF.

This clone has just one count. V is TRBV2 and J is TRBJ2-3, with no clear D. The CDR3 has 15 amino acids. Between the trimmed V and J ends, which lost 8 bases and 5 bases, there was a span of 20 bases. Germline V lookup: CDR1 SNHLY, CDR2 FYNNEI. The CDR3 loop reads CASRRGTQTKDTQYF. The CDR3 DNA sequence: TGTGCCAGCCGCAGAGGAACACAGACGAAAGATACGCAGTATTTT. The whole variable domain, filled in from reference TRBV2 and TRBJ2-3, reads EPEVTQTPSHQVTQMGQEVILRCVPISNHLYFYWYRQILGQKVEFLVSFYNNEISEKSEIFDDQFSVERPDGSNFTLKIRSTKLEDSAMYFCASRRGTQTKDTQYFGPGTRLTVL.

The chain employs TRBV30 and TRBJ1-2; D is unresolved. Trimming removed 5 bases from V and 0 bases from J, with 13 bases in between. The germline V gene has CDR1 GTSNPN and CDR2 SVGIG (reference sequence). The CDR3 is 14 amino acids. In DNA form, the CDR3 reads TGTGCCTGGGCGAACATTGGACCTAACTATGGCTACACCTTC. Its translation is CAWANIGPNYGYTF.